The entry that follows covers one TCR beta chain sequence. The data originate from a study of CD8 T cells in Susac syndrome. RNA totalling roughly 0.45 to 1 ug underwent reverse transcription with random hexamers. With immunoSEQ multiplex PCR, TCR beta CDR3 was amplified across 54 Vbeta and 13 Jbeta. TCRdb used MiXCR to reprocess the immunoSEQ multiplex PCR reads, holding one entry per CDR3 protein. The sample carries 65,000 to 100,000 distinct CDR3 sequences, 95% to 97% recorded once. CDR3 length: 13 amino acids. Trimming shortened V by 5 bases and J by 7 bases, and 14 bases separated the two germline ends. Germline CDR1 and CDR2: MDHEN and SYDVKM. The TEMRA cells underwent FACS enrichment, while the CD8+ and CD4+ T cells underwent negative isolation.

Sequenced sample: CD8+ T cells from PBMCs. The TCR sequence derives from a human donor with Susac syndrome. This chain joins TRBV28 and TRBJ2-5, with D possibly matching TRBD1 (6 bases). As DNA, the CDR3 is TGTGCCAGCAGTAGTCAGGGGTACGGGACCCAGTACTTC. It is translated as CASSSQGYGTQYF.